This T cell receptor (beta chain) derives from a study of blood T cell repertoires in COVID-19. Study overall: COVID-19 samples from acute and convalescent phases originated in the United States, Italy and Spain. Sources were T cells, B-cell-depleted T cells, or PBMCs; the material itself was cDNA or gDNA.

Germline V CDR1 and CDR2: MNHEY, SVGEGT. V was shortened by 6 bases and J by 4 bases, with 6 bases between the two germline ends. This CDR3 is built from 12 residues. As processed by the authors: Quantification of nucleated cells was approximated via reference gene primer amplification. TCRdb keeps only in-frame clones here, not all; method: immunoSEQ multiplex PCR. For V, J and clone size, that table is used; D and trimming come from the DNA. Here the sample spans some 110,000 clones, roughly 80% being singletons. This sequence joins TRBV6-2 or TRBV6-3 and TRBJ2-2, with no clear D. The source is a man in his sixties with acute or convalescent COVID-19. The sample taken for sequencing was peripheral blood. Written as DNA, the CDR3 is TGTGCCAGCAGCACGGGCACCGGGGAGCTGTTTTTT. This codes for CASSTGTGELFF.